The clone carrying this T cell receptor beta chain was seen more than once but under ten times. Antigen unknown. These data belong to a study of beta chain features in type 1 diabetes. Study-wide points: Type 1 diabetes patients had TCRB CDR3s that were shorter (moderately but significantly so) in all four CD4+ subsets. Type 1 diabetes patients showed fewer insertions and more deletions at VDJ junctions.

Reverse transcription of all isolated RNA meant that expressed TCRB transcripts were sequenced. Produced via immunoSEQ multiplex PCR; TCRdb's table is partial and in-frame only. The sample yields roughly 250,000 clones, roughly 20% seen once. The V gene's germline CDR1 is LNHDA and CDR2 SQIVND (reference sequence). Trimming pared 4 bases from V and 10 bases from J, leaving 11 bases between. The CDR3 extends over 12 amino acids. Cells sorted by CD45RO/CCR7/CD25/CD127/CD95/CD27 comprised CD4+ naive, central memory, regulatory and stem cell-like memory cells. Sequenced material: naive CD4+ T cells from blood. The TCR sequence derives from a woman aged 40 to 49 with type 1 diabetes. J is TRBJ2-1 and V is TRBV19, with D perhaps TRBD2 (5 bases). In DNA form, the CDR3 reads TGTGCCAGTAGTACAGTCGGAGGAGAGCAGTTCTTC. This translates into CASSTVGGEQFF.